A selection of T cell receptor beta chains follows, all from one sample in a study of beta chain features in type 1 diabetes. Measured with immunoSEQ multiplex PCR; TCRdb has only the in-frame clones, and not every one. Here the sample spans 200,000 to 250,000 clones, around 14% being singletons. Sample: naive CD4+ T cells from blood. All receptors derive from a man aged 25 to 45 with type 1 diabetes. Both conserved end residues are part of each CDR3. The order of the fields is clone size, V gene, D gene, J gene, CDR3 protein, CDR3 DNA. The D gene is left open where the match is weak. Some rows have no size entry. The others give once, few or many, or a class for an expanded clone.

size: -
V: TRBV4-1
D: -
J: TRBJ2-2
CDR3: CASSSTVTGSTGELFF
DNA: TGCGCCAGCAGCTCCACGGTAACAGGGAGCACCGGGGAGCTGTTTTTT

size: -
V: TRBV7-2
D: -
J: TRBJ2-1
CDR3: CASSLVGGEDEQFF
DNA: TGTGCCAGCAGCTTAGTAGGGGGAGAGGATGAGCAGTTCTTC

size: -
V: TRBV18
D: TRBD1
J: TRBJ1-2
CDR3: CASSQAHGQGMDGYTF
DNA: TGTGCCAGCTCACAAGCTCACGGACAGGGGATGGACGGCTACACCTTC

size: few
V: TRBV4-1
D: TRBD1
J: TRBJ1-5
CDR3: CASSPTPQGDQPQHF
DNA: TGCGCCAGCAGCCCGACACCCCAGGGGGATCAGCCCCAGCATTTT

size: few
V: TRBV18
D: TRBD2
J: TRBJ2-1
CDR3: CASSPSGGSYNEQFF
DNA: TGTGCCAGCTCACCAAGCGGGGGCTCCTACAATGAGCAGTTCTTC

size: few
V: TRBV18
D: TRBD1
J: TRBJ1-5
CDR3: CASSQGAGQPQHF
DNA: TGTGCCAGCAGCCAGGGGGCTGGACAGCCCCAGCATTTT

size: few
V: TRBV5-1
D: TRBD1
J: TRBJ2-1
CDR3: CASSPGGQGYNEQFF
DNA: TGCGCCAGCAGCCCCGGAGGACAGGGCTACAATGAGCAGTTCTTC

size: -
V: TRBV7-9
D: -
J: TRBJ2-3
CDR3: CASSLVLGGADTQYF
DNA: TGTGCCAGCAGCTTAGTTCTCGGGGGAGCAGATACGCAGTATTTT

size: few
V: TRBV7-6
D: -
J: TRBJ2-7
CDR3: CASSLARGDEQYF
DNA: TGTGCCAGCAGCTTGGCCAGGGGGGACGAGCAGTACTTC

size: -
V: TRBV11-3
D: -
J: TRBJ1-5
CDR3: CASSWGRDQPQHF
DNA: TGTGCCAGCAGTTGGGGCAGGGATCAGCCCCAGCATTTT

size: few
V: TRBV4-1
D: -
J: TRBJ2-1
CDR3: CASRVTGSNFNEQFF
DNA: TGCGCCAGCAGAGTAACGGGGAGTAATTTCAATGAGCAGTTCTTC

size: -
V: TRBV28
D: TRBD1
J: TRBJ1-1
CDR3: CASSPPQWDREGLRTEAFF
DNA: TGTGCCAGCAGTCCTCCCCAATGGGACAGGGAAGGGCTGCGCACTGAAGCTTTCTTT

size: -
V: TRBV19
D: TRBD1
J: TRBJ1-2
CDR3: CASSPDRGRTGGYTF
DNA: TGTGCCAGTAGCCCGGACAGGGGGCGGACTGGAGGCTACACCTTC

size: few
V: TRBV27
D: -
J: TRBJ2-1
CDR3: CASNPGEGRNEQFF
DNA: TGTGCCAGCAACCCAGGCGAGGGTCGGAATGAGCAGTTCTTC

size: few
V: TRBV11-2
D: -
J: TRBJ1-1
CDR3: CASSSGRGTEAFF
DNA: TGTGCCAGCAGCTCCGGACGGGGCACTGAAGCTTTCTTT

size: few
V: TRBV5-1
D: -
J: TRBJ1-5
CDR3: CASRRYRVGQPQHF
DNA: TGCGCCAGCAGGCGTTACAGGGTAGGTCAGCCCCAGCATTTT

size: -
V: TRBV18
D: -
J: TRBJ1-5
CDR3: CASSSGLDQPQHF
DNA: TGTGCCAGCTCCTCAGGTCTGGATCAGCCCCAGCATTTT

size: -
V: TRBV19
D: -
J: TRBJ1-1
CDR3: CASIPLGAKNTEAFF
DNA: TGTGCCAGTATCCCTCTAGGCGCGAAAAACACTGAAGCTTTCTTT

size: -
V: TRBV6-5
D: -
J: TRBJ2-7
CDR3: CASSFSPLSYEQYF
DNA: TGTGCCAGCAGTTTTAGTCCCCTCTCCTACGAGCAGTACTTC

size: few
V: TRBV10-1
D: TRBD2
J: TRBJ2-1
CDR3: CASSGLAGDYEQFF
DNA: TGCGCCAGCTCGGGACTAGCGGGAGATTATGAGCAGTTCTTC

size: few
V: TRBV18
D: -
J: TRBJ2-3
CDR3: CASSPFEASTDTQYF
DNA: TGTGCCAGCTCGCCATTCGAGGCCAGCACAGATACGCAGTATTTT

size: few
V: TRBV7-9
D: -
J: TRBJ1-3
CDR3: CASSPPPGLSGNTIYF
DNA: TGTGCCAGCAGCCCCCCCCCAGGGCTCTCTGGAAACACCATATATTTT

size: -
V: TRBV6-5
D: TRBD1
J: TRBJ2-1
CDR3: CASSYSTGQALEQFF
DNA: TGTGCCAGCAGTTACTCCACGGGACAGGCTTTGGAGCAGTTCTTC

size: few
V: TRBV5-4
D: -
J: TRBJ2-7
CDR3: CASSDGQFYEQYF
DNA: TGTGCCAGCAGCGACGGACAGTTCTACGAGCAGTACTTC

size: -
V: TRBV5-1
D: -
J: TRBJ1-1
CDR3: CASSLAGGKNTEAFF
DNA: TGCGCCAGCAGCTTGGCTGGCGGAAAGAACACTGAAGCTTTCTTT

size: -
V: TRBV25-1
D: TRBD2
J: TRBJ2-5
CDR3: CASSEKLAGGHKETQYF
DNA: TGTGCCAGCAGTGAAAAACTAGCGGGGGGCCATAAAGAGACCCAGTACTTC

size: -
V: TRBV5-1
D: -
J: TRBJ1-6
CDR3: CASSVGGVSNSPLHF
DNA: TGCGCCAGCAGCGTTGGGGGCGTAAGTAATTCACCCCTCCACTTT

size: few
V: TRBV5-4
D: TRBD1
J: TRBJ2-1
CDR3: CASSLGGDRAVNEQFF
DNA: TGTGCCAGCAGCTTGGGGGGGGACAGGGCGGTCAATGAGCAGTTCTTC

size: few
V: TRBV5-1
D: TRBD1
J: TRBJ2-5
CDR3: CASSLARAGGMETQYF
DNA: TGCGCCAGCAGCTTGGCTCGGGCAGGGGGCATGGAGACCCAGTACTTC

size: -
V: TRBV29-1
D: TRBD1
J: TRBJ1-5
CDR3: CSVRGQGVNQPQHF
DNA: TGCAGCGTTCGAGGACAGGGGGTAAATCAGCCCCAGCATTTT

size: -
V: TRBV7-9
D: -
J: TRBJ1-1
CDR3: CASNEQGTEAFF
DNA: TGTGCCAGCAACGAACAGGGCACTGAAGCTTTCTTT

size: -
V: TRBV29-1
D: -
J: TRBJ2-7
CDR3: CSVEKDRLNGEQYF
DNA: TGCAGCGTTGAAAAAGACAGGTTAAACGGCGAGCAGTACTTC